These 32 T cell receptor beta chains were all obtained from the same sample, sequenced in a study of blood T cell repertoires in COVID-19. The assay was immunoSEQ multiplex PCR, and TCRdb's table has in-frame clones only and misses some. The table includes about 43,000 clones, about nine tenths detected once. Sample: peripheral blood. The receptors were sampled from a man aged 60 to 75 with active COVID-19.

The chain combines TRBV7-2 with TRBJ1-2; D unresolved. The V end was cut by 5 bases, the J end by 2 bases, with 15 bases between. The CDR3 has 15 residues. CDR1 and CDR2 from the germline V gene are SGHTA and FQGNSA. CDR3 DNA sequence: TGTGCCAGCAGCCCCTATAGGACGGGGAACTATGGCTACACCTTC. The encoded protein is CASSPYRTGNYGYTF.

This clone was counted only a few times. This chain links TRBV11-2 with TRBJ2-7; maybe TRBD1 (7 bases). The ends were cut back, 5 bases at V and 2 bases at J, with 19 bases in the middle. The CDR3 consists of 16 residues. Germline CDR1 and CDR2: SGHAT and FQNNGV. CDR3 residues: CASSPGATGPTYEQYF. The CDR3 region has the DNA TGTGCCAGCAGCCCGGGGGCGACAGGGCCGACCTACGAGCAGTACTTC.

This chain connects TRBV10-2 to TRBJ2-7, with 8 bases aligning to TRBD1. The CDR3 spans 13 residues. Germline CDR1 reads WSHSY; CDR2 reads SAAADI. Losses at the gene ends were 8 bases for V and 3 bases for J; bases not matched to a gene: 6. The CDR3 coding sequence is TGCGCCAGCGCGGGACAGGCCATCTACGAGCAGTACTTC. This gives the protein CASAGQAIYEQYF.

This chain uses TRBV3-1 (or the pseudogene TRBV3-2) with TRBJ2-1; 9 nucleotides line up with TRBD2. Germline assignment: CDR1 LGHDT and CDR2 YNNKEL (reference sequence). CDR3 length: 19 residues. V gave up 2 bases and J gave up 1 base; unmatched junction bases: 12. The DNA of the CDR3 is TGTGCCAGCAGCCAAATGGCGGGAGGGCCGGGAAGGTCCTACAATGAGCAGTTCTTC. This codes for CASSQMAGGPGRSYNEQFF.

The CDR3 coding sequence is TGTGCCAGCTCAGGGGCAGGGGGCTTTGAAGCTTTCTTT. Its protein is CASSGAGGFEAFF. This chain uses TRBV18 with TRBJ1-1, with 8 bases matching TRBD1. Germline CDR1 reads KGHSH; CDR2 reads LQKENI. V was pared by 5 bases and J by 7 bases, with 6 bases of the junction left unmatched. CDR3 size: 13 residues.

The chain combines TRBV7-3 with TRBJ1-6; 10 bases are a match to TRBD1. The CDR3 has 14 residues. The germline CDR1 and CDR2 sequences are SGHTA and FQGTGA. J was trimmed by 12 bases and V by 5 bases; bases with no gene match: 7. CDR3 protein: CASSTDRGRGPLHF. Written as DNA, the CDR3 is TGTGCCAGCAGCACCGACAGGGGGCGTGGACCCCTCCACTTT. Full variable domain (missing parts from reference TRBV7-3 and TRBJ1-6): GAGVSQTPSNKVTEKGKYVELRCDPISGHTALYWYRQSLGQGPEFLIYFQGTGAADDSGLPNDRFFAVRPEGSVSTLKIQRTERGDSAVYLCASSTDRGRGPLHFGNGTRLTVT.

The chain couples TRBV6-5 to TRBJ1-1, with D possibly being TRBD1 (5 bases). Trimming shortened V by 2 bases and J by 4 bases, and 11 bases separated the two germline ends. The CDR3 covers 14 residues. Germline V gives CDR1 MNHEY, CDR2 SVGAGI. The CDR3 spells CASSYVGGGTEAFF. The CDR3 bases are TGTGCCAGCAGTTACGTCGGGGGTGGCACTGAAGCTTTCTTT.

This chain connects TRBV28 to TRBJ1-5; tentative D call: TRBD1 (6 bases). CDR3 length: 16 residues. The V and J ends lost 7 bases and 1 base respectively, with 17 bases between them. The germline CDR1 and CDR2 sequences are MDHEN and SYDVKM. CDR3 protein: CASNLPGQRSNQPQHF. DNA of the CDR3: TGTGCCAGCAACCTGCCGGGACAACGAAGCAATCAGCCCCAGCATTTT.

This clone was seen just once. The gene calls are TRBV7-9 and TRBJ2-5; 12 nucleotides match TRBD2. CDR1 is SEHNR and CDR2 is FQNEAQ in the germline V gene (reference sequence). Trimming removed 5 bases from V and 5 bases from J; junction bases left unmatched: 9. The CDR3 loop spans 16 amino acids. DNA for the CDR3: TGTGCCAGCAGCCCGATTCTAGCGGGGGGGCCTGAGACCCAGTACTTC. Translating gives CASSPILAGGPETQYF.

The chain uses TRBV6-6 and TRBJ2-7; D gene unclear. The V and J ends lost 7 bases and 7 bases respectively, with 14 bases between them. CDR3 length: 12 residues. Germline V CDR1 and CDR2: MNHNY, SVGAGI (reference sequence). For the CDR3, the DNA is TGTGCCAGCAAAGAGGCCGAAGAGGAGCAGTACTTC. The encoded protein is CASKEAEEEQYF.

This clone is a singleton in its sample. The CDR3 region is CASSDLHRESTDTQYF. The CDR3 nucleotides read TGTGCCAGCAGTGATTTACACAGGGAAAGCACAGATACGCAGTATTTT. The genes are TRBV25-1 and TRBJ2-3; TRBD1 might be the D (6 bases). CDR1 is MGHDK, CDR2 SYGVNS, per germline. The CDR3 consists of 16 residues. With 3 bases removed from V and 0 bases from J, the gap between germline ends came to 13 bases.

This rearrangement joins TRBV4-1 to TRBJ2-3; no definite D call. This CDR3 comprises 16 residues. Trimming pared 1 base from V and 6 bases from J, leaving 17 bases between. Germline V CDR1 and CDR2: MGHRA, YSYEKL. The CDR3 sequence: CASSQVPASLWDTQYF. The CDR3 nucleotides are TGCGCCAGCAGCCAAGTGCCAGCGTCGCTCTGGGATACGCAGTATTTT.

By share, this clone counts as medium-sized (0.01 to 0.1%). The rearrangement links TRBV4-1 to TRBJ1-5; D perhaps matches TRBD1 (5 bases). V shed 0 bases and J shed 3 bases, with 6 bases lying between them. CDR3 size: 14 residues. CDR1 is MGHRA, CDR2 YSYEKL, per germline. For the CDR3, the DNA is TGCGCCAGCAGCCAAGAACAGGTCAATCAGCCCCAGCATTTT. Translated, it gives CASSQEQVNQPQHF.

The rearrangement joins TRBV9 to TRBJ1-1; the D gene is possibly TRBD1 (5 bases). Per the germline V gene, CDR1 is SGDLS and CDR2 is YYNGEE. The CDR3 length is 15 residues. V was shortened by 1 base and J by 5 bases, with 15 bases between the two germline ends. The DNA of the CDR3 is TGTGCCAGCAGCGTACGTCAGGGTCCGCGGACTGAAGCTTTCTTT. This gives the protein CASSVRQGPRTEAFF.

This clone has a handful of counts. The CDR3: CASSPSGTVTSYEQYF. The CDR3 DNA follows: TGTGCCAGCAGCCCTTCGGGGACAGTTACCTCCTACGAGCAGTACTTC. The rearrangement uses TRBV3-1 (or the pseudogene TRBV3-2) and TRBJ2-7, with 7 nucleotides matching TRBD1. V lost 4 bases, J lost 0 bases, and 9 bases stayed unmatched. The CDR3 sequence is 16 residues long. Germline assignment: CDR1 LGHDT and CDR2 YNNKEL (reference sequence).

This chain links TRBV4-3 with TRBJ2-6; D call uncertain. Per the germline V gene, CDR1 is LGHNA and CDR2 is YSLEER. The CDR3 has 17 amino acids. The V gene lost 0 bases and the J gene lost 0 bases, with 9 bases spanning the gap. The CDR3 sequence: CASSQDRSDSGANVLTF. CDR3 sequence (DNA): TGCGCCAGCAGCCAAGATCGGAGCGACTCTGGGGCCAACGTCCTGACTTTC.

J is TRBJ2-7 and V is TRBV5-1, with 12 bases identical to TRBD2. V trimming: 4 bases; J trimming: 1 base; junction bases outside the gene matches: 6. The CDR3 totals 16 residues. Germline V CDR1 and CDR2: SGHRS, YFSETQ. CDR3 DNA: TGCGCCAGCAGCGATGGGCTAGCGGGGGGGTCCTACGAGCAGTACTTC. It is translated as CASSDGLAGGSYEQYF.

The V gene is TRBV28, the J gene TRBJ2-7; 10 nucleotides agree with TRBD1. Losses at the gene ends were 1 base for V and 0 bases for J; bases not matched to a gene: 3. Germline assignment: CDR1 MDHEN and CDR2 SYDVKM. CDR3 length: 16 residues. CDR3 coding DNA: TGTGCCAGCAGTTTATCCTGGACAGGGGGCTCCTACGAGCAGTACTTC. This translates into CASSLSWTGGSYEQYF.

The chain combines TRBV10-3 with TRBJ2-6; D gene unclear. V was shortened by 0 bases and J by 0 bases, with 15 bases between the two germline ends. Germline V CDR1 and CDR2: ENHRY, SYGVKD. CDR3 length equals 19 residues. The CDR3 coding sequence is TGTGCCATCAGTGAGTCGCCCCCAGGTGAAGACTCTGGGGCCAACGTCCTGACTTTC. The encoded protein is CAISESPPGEDSGANVLTF.

The V call is TRBV19, the J call TRBJ2-1, with TRBD1 matching over 9 bases. The junction had 11 bases not matched to a gene; V was cut back by 10 bases and J by 4 bases. The CDR3 has 15 residues. Per germline, CDR1 LNHDA and CDR2 SQIVND (reference sequence). CDR3 sequence (DNA): TGTGCCACTAAAACCGGGACAGGGCGGTACAATGAGCAGTTCTTC. Translation gives CATKTGTGRYNEQFF. Drawing the rest from reference TRBV19 and TRBJ2-1, the complete variable domain is DGGITQSPKYLFRKEGQNVTLSCEQNLNHDAMYWYRQDPGQGLRLIYYSQIVNDFQKGDIAEGYSVSREKKESFPLTVTSAQKNPTAFYLCATKTGTGRYNEQFFGPGTRLTVL.

This chain joins TRBV2 and TRBJ2-1; maybe TRBD2 (6 bases). Trimming stripped 6 bases from V and 5 bases from J, with 20 bases between. The CDR3 is 16 residues long. Germline assignment: CDR1 SNHLY and CDR2 FYNNEI. The CDR3 loop is CASSAVPGVAHNEQFF. CDR3 coding DNA: TGTGCCAGCAGCGCCGTTCCGGGAGTGGCCCACAATGAGCAGTTCTTC.

The chain couples TRBV24-1 to TRBJ2-5, with D hard to call. Trimming left V 1 base short and J 1 base short, with 6 bases between. This CDR3 region has 14 residues. Germline CDR1 reads KGHDR; CDR2 reads SFDVKD. The CDR3 region has the DNA TGTGCCACCAGTGATTTCAGGTCCCAAGAGACCCAGTACTTC. Translated: CATSDFRSQETQYF.

The chain joins TRBV29-1 to TRBJ2-5, with no clear D. Trimming took off 4 bases at V and 0 bases at J, with 9 bases between the two ends. Germline V CDR1 and CDR2: SQVTM, ANQGSEA. The CDR3 is 13 amino acids. The CDR3 DNA reads TGCAGCGTTGGCGGCAGATACCAAGAGACCCAGTACTTC. Translated: CSVGGRYQETQYF. Looking up the rest from reference TRBV29-1 and TRBJ2-5 gives the full variable domain: SAVISQKPSRDICQRGTSLTIQCQVDSQVTMMFWYRQQPGQSLTLIATANQGSEATYESGFVIDKFPISRPNLTFSTLTVSNMSPEDSSIYLCSVGGRYQETQYFGPGTRLLVL.

The chain joins TRBV11-2 to TRBJ1-2; 7 nucleotides agree with TRBD1. With 0 bases clipped from V and 4 bases from J, the junction kept 8 bases outside the gene matches. Germline CDR1 SGHAT, CDR2 FQNNGV. CDR3 size: 16 residues. CDR3 bases: TGTGCCAGCAGCTTAGATTGGGCAGGGGGGACCTATGGCTACACCTTC. This codes for CASSLDWAGGTYGYTF.

The genes are TRBV6-2 or TRBV6-3 and TRBJ2-5; 9 nucleotides match TRBD2. Germline CDR1 MNHEY, CDR2 SVGEGT. Trimming at V came to 4 bases and at J to 0 bases, leaving 6 bases not matched to a gene. The CDR3 extends over 16 amino acids. The CDR3 bases are TGTGCCAGCAGTTCCCTGAGCGGGAGGTACCAAGAGACCCAGTACTTC. Its protein is CASSSLSGRYQETQYF.

The chain recombines TRBV27 with TRBJ1-2, with a tentative D call TRBD1 (6 bases). V was cut by 6 bases and J by 5 bases, with 25 bases left in between. The V gene's germline CDR1 is MNHEY and CDR2 SMNVEV (reference sequence). This CDR3 spans 17 amino acids. CDR3 in amino acids: CASRVQGGDLHRYGYTF. In nucleotides, the CDR3 is TGTGCCAGCAGGGTACAGGGAGGGGACCTACACCGTTATGGCTACACCTTC.

This clone was observed once. The genes are TRBV11-2 and TRBJ2-1; no definite D call. CDR1 SGHAT and CDR2 FQNNGV come from the germline V gene. Between the trimmed V and J ends, which lost 1 base and 4 bases, there was a span of 11 bases. This CDR3 is 15 amino acids long. CDR3 in amino acids: CASSLVRGKYNEQFF. The CDR3 DNA reads as TGTGCCAGCAGCTTAGTCCGCGGCAAGTACAATGAGCAGTTCTTC.

The chain combines TRBV5-6 with TRBJ2-1, with 13 bases identical to TRBD2. The CDR3 runs to 16 residues. V was pared by 5 bases and J by 10 bases, with 12 bases of the junction left unmatched. Germline CDR1 SGHDT, CDR2 YYEEEE. The CDR3 DNA is TGTGCCAGCAGTCGTGTACTAGCGGGGGGGCCTGGGGAGCAGTTCTTC. The encoded protein is CASSRVLAGGPGEQFF.

J is TRBJ1-5 and V is TRBV5-8, with 8 nucleotides matching TRBD1. This CDR3 is built from 15 residues. The V gene's germline CDR1 is SGHTS and CDR2 YDEGEE. With V trimmed by 5 bases and J by 4 bases, 8 bases remained unmatched. As DNA, the CDR3 is TGTGCCAGCAGGCCGGACAGGGCCGAGAATCAGCCCCAGCATTTT. Encoded protein: CASRPDRAENQPQHF.

J is TRBJ1-2 and V is TRBV2; the D gene is possibly TRBD1 (6 bases). V was cut by 4 bases and J by 4 bases, with 13 bases left in between. CDR1 is SNHLY and CDR2 is FYNNEI in the germline V gene. This CDR3 contains 14 residues. The CDR3 DNA follows: TGTGCCAGCAGTGCCCTAGGACAGACCTATGGCTACACCTTC. This codes for CASSALGQTYGYTF.

The rearrangement uses TRBV5-1 and TRBJ2-5, with TRBD2 identical over 7 bases. The V segment lost 7 bases and the J segment 1 base; nucleotides outside the gene matches: 7. The CDR3 consists of 14 residues. Germline V gives CDR1 SGHRS, CDR2 YFSETQ. CDR3 sequence: CASYRPGGQETQYF. The CDR3 region has the DNA TGCGCCAGCTACCGGCCGGGGGGCCAAGAGACCCAGTACTTC.

This chain joins TRBV7-3 and TRBJ2-2; 10 nucleotides line up with TRBD1. From germline, CDR1 is SGHTA and CDR2 FQGTGA. The CDR3 runs to 17 residues. V was clipped by 1 base and J by 3 bases; unmatched bases: 5. The CDR3 spells CASSLMGQGSDTGELFF. The CDR3 coding sequence is TGTGCCAGCAGCTTAATGGGACAGGGGTCGGACACCGGGGAGCTGTTTTTT.